This T cell receptor (beta chain) was sequenced for a study of CD8+ T cells in alopecia areata. Study outcomes and limitations: For lesional scalp, especially alopecia totalis/universalis, clonality was higher than in normal scalp.

This clone was detected only a few times. Its specificity is unknown. RNA, once extracted, was reverse transcribed into cDNA for use as the sequencing template. The table came from immunoSEQ multiplex PCR; TCRdb's copy has only in-frame clones and leaves some out. The sample carries over 120,000 clones, around 51% recorded once. Trimming stripped 2 bases from V and 1 base from J, with 8 bases between. The CDR3 covers 13 residues. Germline V gene sequence: CDR1 GTSNPN, CDR2 SVGIG (reference sequence). This sample comprised CD4+ T cells sorted from blood, obtained at week 0. This TCR was sampled from a human donor with alopecia areata. The chain combines TRBV30 with TRBJ2-5; D might be TRBD1 (5 bases). The CDR3 loop reads CAWSRQLQETQYF. The DNA of the CDR3 is TGTGCCTGGAGTCGACAGCTCCAAGAGACCCAGTACTTC.